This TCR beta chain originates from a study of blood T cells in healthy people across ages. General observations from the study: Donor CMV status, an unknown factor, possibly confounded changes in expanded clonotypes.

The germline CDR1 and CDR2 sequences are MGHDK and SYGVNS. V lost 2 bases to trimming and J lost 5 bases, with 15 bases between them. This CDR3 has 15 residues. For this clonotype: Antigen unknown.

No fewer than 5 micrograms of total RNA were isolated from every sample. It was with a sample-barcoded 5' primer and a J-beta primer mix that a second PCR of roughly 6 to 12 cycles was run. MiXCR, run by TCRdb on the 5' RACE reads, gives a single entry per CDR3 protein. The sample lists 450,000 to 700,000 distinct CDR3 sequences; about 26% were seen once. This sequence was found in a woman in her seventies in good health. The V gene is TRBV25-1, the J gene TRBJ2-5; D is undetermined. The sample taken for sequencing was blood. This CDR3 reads CASSEPGSSRETQYF. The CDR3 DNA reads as TGTGCCAGCAGTGAACCCGGGTCCAGCCGGGAGACCCAGTACTTC.